The 23 T cell receptor beta chains presented below share a single source sample, sequenced in a study of OX40 agonist ivuxolimab in advanced cancers. Library prep was done by the immunoSEQ multiplex PCR assay. The clones in this table, taken by TCRdb from immuneACCESS, are in-frame only. Not every clone is retained; where verified, under half of the shortfall comes from an unresolved V gene, and the cause of the rest is unknown. In this sample the table shows some 30,000 clones, about 90% of which occur a single time. Jointly, the top ten make up about 33% of the sample. Source: CD4+ or CD8+ T cells sorted from blood, taken in a trial of the OX40 agonist ivuxolimab. The receptors here all came from an adult with an advanced solid tumor such as melanoma, head and neck, liver or kidney cancer.

The gene calls are TRBV18 and TRBJ2-3; 7 nucleotides line up with TRBD2. Trimming cost V 3 bases and J 3 bases; bases outside gene matches: 3. The CDR3 is 14 residues long. CDR1 is KGHSH, CDR2 LQKENI, per germline. As DNA, the CDR3 is TGTGCCAGCTCACCGGGACTAACTACAGATACGCAGTATTTT. This sequence encodes CASSPGLTTDTQYF.

This clone was seen only once. The chain has TRBV6-1 and TRBJ1-2; TRBD1 is a possible D gene (6 bases). There are 13 residues in the CDR3. The V end was cut by 3 bases, the J end by 8 bases, with 13 bases between. The germline V gene encodes CDR1 MNHNS and CDR2 SASEGT. DNA for the CDR3: TGTGCCAGCAGTGAGATTGGGGGCCTGGGCTACACCTTC. Protein: CASSEIGGLGYTF.

This chain joins TRBV28 and TRBJ1-5; no definite D call. The V gene lost 4 bases and the J gene lost 5 bases, with 6 bases spanning the gap. The CDR3 contains 12 residues. From germline, CDR1 is MDHEN and CDR2 SYDVKM. CDR3 nucleotide sequence: TGTGCCAGCAGTTGGGTGGATCAGCCCCAGCATTTT. Amino acids: CASSWVDQPQHF.

This chain links TRBV7-9 with TRBJ2-2, with 8 bases fitting TRBD2. Germline V gives CDR1 SEHNR, CDR2 FQNEAQ (reference sequence). Trimming cost V 7 bases and J 1 base; bases outside gene matches: 5. This CDR3 contains 15 residues. The chain's CDR3 is CASTPGLENTGELFF. The CDR3 coding sequence is TGTGCCAGCACCCCGGGACTAGAGAACACCGGGGAGCTGTTTTTT.

The genes are TRBV27 and TRBJ2-7, with 11 bases identical to TRBD2. J gave up 2 bases and V 2 bases, and 5 bases lay outside the gene matches. The CDR3 totals 16 residues. CDR1 is MNHEY, CDR2 SMNVEV, per germline (reference sequence). CDR3 residues: CASSLVLAGGAYEQYF. The CDR3 DNA sequence: TGTGCCAGCAGTTTAGTCCTAGCGGGAGGCGCCTACGAGCAGTACTTC.

The chain combines TRBV5-1 with TRBJ1-1; D gene uncertain. The V end lost 0 bases, the J end lost 4 bases, and 7 bases lay between the germline ends. Per the germline V gene, CDR1 is SGHRS and CDR2 is YFSETQ. There are 13 residues in the CDR3. The CDR3 region has the DNA TGCGCCAGCAGCTTGGGGGTTGGCACTGAAGCTTTCTTT. Amino acid sequence: CASSLGVGTEAFF. Combining the CDR3 with reference TRBV5-1 and TRBJ1-1 gives the whole variable domain KAGVTQTPRYLIKTRGQQVTLSCSPISGHRSVSWYQQTPGQGLQFLFEYFSETQRNKGNFPGRFSGRQFSNSRSEMNVSTLELGDSALYLCASSLGVGTEAFFGQGTRLTVV.

This sequence joins TRBV9 and TRBJ2-7; possibly TRBD2 for D (6 bases). Trimming pared 0 bases from V and 2 bases from J, leaving 9 bases between. Germline values: CDR1 SGDLS, CDR2 YYNGEE. CDR3 length equals 14 residues. The CDR3 DNA sequence: TGTGCCAGCAGCGTAGGGAGGGCCGCCTACGAGCAGTACTTC. Amino acid sequence: CASSVGRAAYEQYF. The full variable domain, in which reference TRBV9 and TRBJ2-7 provide the parts outside the CDR3, is DSGVTQTPKHLITATGQRVTLRCSPRSGDLSVYWYQQSLDQGLQFLIQYYNGEERAKGNILERFSAQQFPDLHSELNLSSLELGDSALYFCASSVGRAAYEQYFGPGTRLTVT.

CDR3 DNA sequence: TGTGCCAGCAGTCCGGGGACGAACACCGGGGAGCTGTTTTTT. Its protein is CASSPGTNTGELFF. V is TRBV27 and J is TRBJ2-2, with TRBD2 as a possible D gene (5 bases). This CDR3 has 14 amino acids. Germline V gives CDR1 MNHEY, CDR2 SMNVEV (reference sequence). Trimming removed 5 bases at V and 0 bases at J, with 7 bases between.

The chain links TRBV4-3 to TRBJ2-4; a possible D gene is TRBD2 (6 bases). This CDR3 comprises 15 residues. V gave up 3 bases and J gave up 15 bases, with 24 bases separating them. Germline V CDR1 and CDR2: LGHNA, YSLEER. The chain's CDR3 is CASSQTPGSGEHTYF. The DNA for the CDR3 is TGCGCCAGCAGCCAGACCCCGGGTAGCGGAGAACATACGTACTTC.

The chain combines TRBV4-1 with TRBJ2-7, with unresolved D. CDR3 length: 11 residues. Germline V lookup: CDR1 MGHRA, CDR2 YSYEKL. V gave up 6 bases and J gave up 4 bases, with 7 bases separating them. The CDR3 is CASRGQYEQYF. DNA for the CDR3: TGCGCCAGCAGGGGCCAGTACGAGCAGTACTTC.

As concerns this clone: Mismatch with germline at one junction end may stem from a read error. The chain employs TRBV7-7 and TRBJ2-2; TRBD1 aligns across 9 bases. The CDR3 contains 16 residues. Germline V CDR1 and CDR2: SSHAT, FNYEAQ (reference sequence). CDR3 protein: CASSSGTGYNAGELFF. The CDR3 DNA follows: TGTGCTAGCAGCTCCGGGACAGGGTACAATGCCGGGGAGCTGTTTTTT.

This clone was detected a few times. An end of the junction differs from the germline gene, which may be a read error. Other DNA sequences in this specimen translate into the identical CDR3. This chain links TRBV5-8 with TRBJ1-3; unclear D gene. The CDR3 extends over 13 amino acids. The V gene's germline CDR1 is SGHTS and CDR2 YDEGEE. CDR3 in amino acids: CASSPLGGNTIYF. CDR3 DNA: TGCGCCAGCAGCCCTCTAGGTGGAAACACCATATATTTT.

The CDR3 sequence: CASSLAARASSNEKLFF. The CDR3 DNA reads as TGTGCCAGCAGCTTAGCGGCCAGGGCCTCCTCTAATGAAAAACTGTTTTTT. The chain links TRBV7-6 to TRBJ1-4; D perhaps matches TRBD1 (5 bases). Germline-derived CDR1 and CDR2 are SGHVS and FNYEAQ. The CDR3 runs to 17 residues. V shed 0 bases and J shed 3 bases, with 14 bases lying between them. The entire variable domain, with the rest obtained from reference TRBV7-6 and TRBJ1-4, is as follows: GAGVSQSPRYKVTKRGQDVALRCDPISGHVSLYWYRQALGQGPEFLTYFNYEAQQDKSGLPNDRFSAERPEGSISTLTIQRTEQRDSAMYRCASSLAARASSNEKLFFGSGTQLSVL.

The rearrangement links TRBV27 to TRBJ1-1, with a tentative D call TRBD1 (5 bases). The CDR3 totals 14 residues. From germline, CDR1 is MNHEY and CDR2 SMNVEV (reference sequence). Trimming removed 8 bases at V and 5 bases at J, with 18 bases between. CDR3 in amino acids: CASGSTGSRTEAFF. The CDR3 region has the DNA TGTGCCAGCGGCTCAACAGGTTCGAGGACTGAAGCTTTCTTT.

This clone was detected only once. The chain joins TRBV11-2 to TRBJ2-7, with a tentative D call TRBD2 (6 bases). V gave up 1 base and J gave up 1 base, with 11 bases separating them. CDR3 size: 15 residues. Germline CDR1 reads SGHAT; CDR2 reads FQNNGV. The CDR3 is CASSLVAGPSYEQYF. The CDR3 DNA reads TGTGCCAGCAGCTTAGTTGCGGGGCCATCCTACGAGCAGTACTTC.

The chain links TRBV4-1 to TRBJ2-7; weak D call: TRBD1 (6 bases). Trimming shortened V by 5 bases and J by 3 bases, and 17 bases separated the two germline ends. The CDR3 is 15 amino acids. The germline gives CDR1 MGHRA, CDR2 YSYEKL. The CDR3 sequence is CASSSAFQGLYEQYF. The CDR3 DNA sequence: TGCGCCAGCAGCTCAGCGTTCCAGGGGCTCTACGAGCAGTACTTC.

V is TRBV7-3 and J is TRBJ2-1, with D perhaps TRBD1 (6 bases). The CDR3 is made up of 16 amino acids. V was cut by 0 bases and J by 7 bases, with 16 bases left in between. Germline CDR1 SGHTA, CDR2 FQGTGA. CDR3 sequence: CASSLTTRQDANEQFF. DNA of the CDR3: TGTGCCAGCAGCTTAACGACGAGACAGGACGCTAATGAGCAGTTCTTC.

This clone was picked up one time. This rearrangement joins TRBV7-6 to TRBJ2-5; 7 bases match TRBD1. The CDR3 contains 15 residues. Germline trimming cut 3 bases from V and 5 bases from J; bases unmatched to any gene: 9. Germline-derived CDR1 and CDR2 are SGHVS and FNYEAQ. CDR3 amino acids: CASSLLTGVGETQYF. CDR3 nucleotide sequence: TGTGCCAGCAGCTTGCTCACAGGGGTGGGGGAGACCCAGTACTTC.

The chain uses TRBV27 and TRBJ1-3; TRBD1 might be the D (5 bases). Germline loops: CDR1 MNHEY, CDR2 SMNVEV (reference sequence). The germline V and J ends were trimmed by 9 bases and 7 bases, with 10 bases remaining between them. This CDR3 region has 11 residues. CDR3 nucleotides: TGTGCCAGGCGGCCAGGGAACACCATATATTTT. This gives the protein CARRPGNTIYF.

The chain combines TRBV29-1 with TRBJ2-1, with D hard to call. With 1 base removed from V and 3 bases from J, the gap between germline ends came to 10 bases. Germline CDR1 is SQVTM and CDR2 is ANQGSEA. The CDR3 has 14 amino acids. The CDR3 loop reads CSVEGHSYYNEQFF. CDR3 DNA sequence: TGCAGCGTTGAAGGACACAGCTACTACAATGAGCAGTTCTTC.

The CDR3 is CASGEEWSQPQHF. In nucleotides, the CDR3 is TGTGCCAGCGGGGAAGAATGGAGTCAGCCCCAGCATTTT. The genes are TRBV2 and TRBJ1-5; D remains ambiguous. Germline V gives CDR1 SNHLY, CDR2 FYNNEI. The V end lost 8 bases, the J end lost 6 bases, and 14 bases lay between the germline ends. The CDR3 spans 13 residues.

The chain links TRBV11-2 to TRBJ2-3, with 12 positions matching TRBD2. CDR3 length: 16 amino acids. The J segment lost 2 bases and the V segment lost 3 bases, leaving 3 bases of the junction unmatched. Germline lookup yields CDR1 SGHAT and CDR2 FQNNGV. The CDR3 sequence: CASSFLAGGPTDTQYF. The CDR3 DNA sequence: TGTGCCAGCAGCTTTCTAGCGGGAGGGCCCACAGATACGCAGTATTTT.

This chain connects TRBV15 to TRBJ1-5; D uncertain. Germline CDR1 and CDR2: LNHNV and YYDKDF (reference sequence). The CDR3 consists of 16 residues. V was cut by 1 base and J by 5 bases, with 15 bases left in between. This CDR3 is CATSRVGLAGYQPQHF. Written as DNA, the CDR3 is TGTGCCACCAGCAGAGTCGGGTTGGCAGGTTATCAGCCCCAGCATTTT.